The clone carrying this T cell receptor (beta chain) was observed a few times. Its specificity is unknown. This sample is part of a study of spatial heterogeneity in lung cancer. Study at large: Consistently, beta-chain sequences turned up in larger numbers than alpha-chain sequences did.

Study outcomes and limitations: At tumor resection, ubiquitous expanded TCRs were detected in blood more often than later.

V shed 0 bases and J shed 3 bases, with 15 bases lying between them. The CDR3 extends over 16 amino acids. CDR1 is SGDLS and CDR2 is YYNGEE in the germline V gene. A unique molecular identifier was attached to every TCR cDNA molecule. TCRdb called the 5' RACE reads again in MiXCR, with one record for every CDR3 protein. In the table there are more than 80,000 distinct CDR3 sequences, about an eighth of which are singletons. This sample's time point: sample taken at primary tumor resection. Frozen PBMC, nontumor lung or tumor provided whole RNA, which was sequenced unsorted. Sequenced here: PBMCs, sampled at surgery. This TCR was sampled from a male donor with early-stage non-small cell lung cancer. The chain links TRBV9 to TRBJ2-5; unclear D gene. This CDR3 reads CASSVEVYPIKETQYF. The CDR3 DNA sequence: TGTGCCAGCAGCGTAGAAGTCTACCCAATTAAAGAGACCCAGTACTTC.